One T cell receptor (beta chain) is described in this entry. These data belong to a study of human T cells and chemical hapten exposure. Study-level information: It was small differences in pooled library volume that mainly caused per-sample TCR yields to vary.

TCRdb recomputed calls from the RACE reads with MiXCR, one row per CDR3 protein. The sample has roughly 250,000 distinct CDR3 sequences; roughly 8.9% are singletons. Documented time point: pre-sensitization, week 0. The treatment here: therapeutic diphenylcyclopropenone sensitization with weekly scalp DPC. This CDR3 spans 14 amino acids. In germline, CDR1 is MDHEN, CDR2 SYDVKM. The V segment lost 7 bases and the J segment 8 bases; nucleotides outside the gene matches: 9. Specimen: whole blood, collected in connection with sensitization to the hapten diphenylcyclopropenone (DPC). The chain uses TRBV28 and TRBJ2-1; 9 positions agree with TRBD1. This clonotype was sampled from a woman between 40 and 50 years old with alopecia areata. Some clones in this sample may be carry-over from other donors' samples. The chain's CDR3 is CASNRDRAYDEQFF. CDR3 nucleotides: TGTGCCAGCAACCGGGACAGGGCCTATGATGAGCAGTTCTTC.